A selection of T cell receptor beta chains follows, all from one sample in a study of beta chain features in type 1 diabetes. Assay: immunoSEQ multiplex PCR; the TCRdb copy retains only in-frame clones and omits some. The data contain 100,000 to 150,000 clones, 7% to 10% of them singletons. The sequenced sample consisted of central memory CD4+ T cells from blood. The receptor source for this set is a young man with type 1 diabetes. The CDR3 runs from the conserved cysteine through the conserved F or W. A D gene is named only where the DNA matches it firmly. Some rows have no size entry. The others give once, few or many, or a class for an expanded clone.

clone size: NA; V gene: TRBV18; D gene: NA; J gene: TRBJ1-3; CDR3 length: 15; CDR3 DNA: TGTGCCAGCTCTTGGGACACCTCCTCTGGAAACACCATATATTTT; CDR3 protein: CASSWDTSSGNTIYF
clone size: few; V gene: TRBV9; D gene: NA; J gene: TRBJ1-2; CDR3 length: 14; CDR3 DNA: TGTGCCAGCAGCGTAGGTGCAGGGGCGCCTGGCTACACCTTC; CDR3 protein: CASSVGAGAPGYTF
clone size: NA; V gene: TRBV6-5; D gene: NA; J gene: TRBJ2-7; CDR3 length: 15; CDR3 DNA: TGTGCCAGCAGTTACTCCAGGGGTGAAACCTACGAGCAGTACTTC; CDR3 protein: CASSYSRGETYEQYF
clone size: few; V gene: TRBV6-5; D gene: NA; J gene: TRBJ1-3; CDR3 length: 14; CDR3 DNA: TGTGCCAGCAGTTACTCGAGGGAATCCTCGGCCATATATTTT; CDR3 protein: CASSYSRESSAIYF
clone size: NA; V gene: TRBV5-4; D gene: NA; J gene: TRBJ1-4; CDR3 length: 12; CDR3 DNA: TGTGCCACTCGCGGGTTGGATGAAAAACTGTTTTTT; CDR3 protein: CATRGLDEKLFF
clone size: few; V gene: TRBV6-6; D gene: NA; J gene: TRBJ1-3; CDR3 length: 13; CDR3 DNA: TGTGCCACTAGCGGGGCCTCTGGAAACACCATATATTTT; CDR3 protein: CATSGASGNTIYF
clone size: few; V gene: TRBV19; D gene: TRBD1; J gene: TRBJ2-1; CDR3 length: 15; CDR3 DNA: TGTGCCAGCCACCCTCGGGACAGCTCCTACAATGAGCAGTTCTTC; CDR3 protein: CASHPRDSSYNEQFF
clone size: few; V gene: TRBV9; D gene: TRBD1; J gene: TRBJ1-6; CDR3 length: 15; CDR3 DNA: TGTGCCAGCAGCGTAGGGGACAGGGGCGATTCACCCCTCCACTTT; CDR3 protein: CASSVGDRGDSPLHF
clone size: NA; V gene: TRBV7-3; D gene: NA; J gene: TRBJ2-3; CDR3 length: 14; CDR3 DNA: TGTGCCAGCAGCCTGGGACTGAGCACAGATACGCAGTATTTT; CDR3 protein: CASSLGLSTDTQYF
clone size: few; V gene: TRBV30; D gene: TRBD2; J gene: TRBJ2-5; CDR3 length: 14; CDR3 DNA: TGTGCCTGGAGTGTAGGCGGGGGCCAAGAGACCCAGTACTTC; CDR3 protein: CAWSVGGGQETQYF
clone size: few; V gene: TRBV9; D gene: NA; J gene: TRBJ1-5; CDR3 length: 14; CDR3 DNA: TGTGCCAGCAGCGTAGGACAATTGGATCAGCCCCAGCATTTT; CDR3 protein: CASSVGQLDQPQHF
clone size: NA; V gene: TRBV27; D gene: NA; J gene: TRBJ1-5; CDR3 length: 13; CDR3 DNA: TGTGCCAGCAGTTCAGGTAGCAATCAGCCCCAGCATTTT; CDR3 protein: CASSSGSNQPQHF
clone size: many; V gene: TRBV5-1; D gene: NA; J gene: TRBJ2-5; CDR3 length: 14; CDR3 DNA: TGCGCCAGCAGCTTACTCCCGTACCAAGAGACCCAGTACTTC; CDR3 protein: CASSLLPYQETQYF
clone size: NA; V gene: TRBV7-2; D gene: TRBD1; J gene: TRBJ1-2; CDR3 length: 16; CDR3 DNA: TGTGCCAGCAGGTGGAGGGGACAGACTACTAACTATGGCTACACCTTC; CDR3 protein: CASRWRGQTTNYGYTF
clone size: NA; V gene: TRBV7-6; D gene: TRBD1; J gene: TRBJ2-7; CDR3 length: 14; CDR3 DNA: TGTGCCAGCAGCTCGTGGGACAGGGCAGCCGAGCAGTACTTC; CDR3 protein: CASSSWDRAAEQYF
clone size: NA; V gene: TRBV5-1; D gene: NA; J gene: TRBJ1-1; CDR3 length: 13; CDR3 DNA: TGCGCCAGCAGCTTGGGGTCGGCAGGTGAAGCTTTCTTT; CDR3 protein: CASSLGSAGEAFF
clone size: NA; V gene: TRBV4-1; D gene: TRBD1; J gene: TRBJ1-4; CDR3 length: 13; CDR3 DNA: TGCGCCAGCAGCCAAGAACAGGGGCGAAAACTGTTTTTT; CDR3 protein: CASSQEQGRKLFF
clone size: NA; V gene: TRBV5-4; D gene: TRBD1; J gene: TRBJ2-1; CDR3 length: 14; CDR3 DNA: TGTGCCAGCAGCTTCTGGACAGGGTTCGATGAGCAGTTCTTC; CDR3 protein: CASSFWTGFDEQFF
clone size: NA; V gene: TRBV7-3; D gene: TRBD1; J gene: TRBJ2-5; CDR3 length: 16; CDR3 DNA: TGTGCCAGCAGCTTAATGCCAGGGGGCGGACAAGAGACCCAGTACTTC; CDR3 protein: CASSLMPGGGQETQYF
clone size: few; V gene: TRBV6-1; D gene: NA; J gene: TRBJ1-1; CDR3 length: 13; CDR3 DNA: TGTGCCAGCAGTCCCTCACAGGGAAATGGAGCTTTCTTT; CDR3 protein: CASSPSQGNGAFF
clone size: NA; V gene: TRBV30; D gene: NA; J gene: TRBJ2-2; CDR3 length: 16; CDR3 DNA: TGTGCCTGGACCCACGCTGGGGCAGCGAACACCGGGGAGCTGTTTTTT; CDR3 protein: CAWTHAGAANTGELFF
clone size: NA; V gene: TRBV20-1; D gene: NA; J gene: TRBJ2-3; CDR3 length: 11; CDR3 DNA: TGCAGTGCACCACAGGGAGATACGCAGTATTTT; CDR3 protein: CSAPQGDTQYF
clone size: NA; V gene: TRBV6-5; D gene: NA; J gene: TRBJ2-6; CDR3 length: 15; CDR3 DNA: TGTGCCAGCAGTTACTCGGCCTCTGGGGCCAACGTCCTGACTTTC; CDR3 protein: CASSYSASGANVLTF
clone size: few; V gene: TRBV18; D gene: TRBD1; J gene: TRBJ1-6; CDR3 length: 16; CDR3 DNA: TGTGCCAGCTCACCTTCATTCGGACAGGATAATTCACCCCTCCACTTT; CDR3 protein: CASSPSFGQDNSPLHF
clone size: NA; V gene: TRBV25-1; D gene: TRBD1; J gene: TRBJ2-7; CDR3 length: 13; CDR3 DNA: TGTGCCAGCAGCACAGGGGGCGGCTACGAGCAGTACTTC; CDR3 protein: CASSTGGGYEQYF
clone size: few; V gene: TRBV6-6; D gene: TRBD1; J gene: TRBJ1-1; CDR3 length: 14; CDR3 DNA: TGTGCCAGCAGCCACGGACAGGGAAACACTGAAGCTTTCTTT; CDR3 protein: CASSHGQGNTEAFF
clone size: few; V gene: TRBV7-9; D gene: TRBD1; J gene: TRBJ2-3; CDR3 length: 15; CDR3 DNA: TGTGCCAGCAGCCCCGGACAGGTCTTCACAGATACGCAGTATTTT; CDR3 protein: CASSPGQVFTDTQYF
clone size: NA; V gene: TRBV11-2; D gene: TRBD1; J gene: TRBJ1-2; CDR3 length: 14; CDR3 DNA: TGTGCCAGCAGCTTCGGGACAGGGGGCTATGGCTACACCTTC; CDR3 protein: CASSFGTGGYGYTF
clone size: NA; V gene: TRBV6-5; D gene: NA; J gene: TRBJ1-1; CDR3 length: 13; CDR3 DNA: TGTGCCAGCACCCCAGGGCAGAACACTGAAGCTTTCTTT; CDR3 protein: CASTPGQNTEAFF
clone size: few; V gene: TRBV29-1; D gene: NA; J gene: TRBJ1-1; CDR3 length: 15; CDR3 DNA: TGCAGCGTTGGGGCAGGGTGGGCAATGAACACTGAAGCTTTCTTT; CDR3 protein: CSVGAGWAMNTEAFF
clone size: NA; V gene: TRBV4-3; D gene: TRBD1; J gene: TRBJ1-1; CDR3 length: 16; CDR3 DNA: TGCGCCAGCAGCCAAGGGACAGGGAACATGAACACTGAAGCTTTCTTT; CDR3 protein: CASSQGTGNMNTEAFF
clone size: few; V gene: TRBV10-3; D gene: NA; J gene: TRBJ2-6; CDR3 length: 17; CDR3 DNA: TGTGCCATCAGTGAGCGTGGCCTTGGCTCTGGGGCCAACGTCCTGACTTTC; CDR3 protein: CAISERGLGSGANVLTF
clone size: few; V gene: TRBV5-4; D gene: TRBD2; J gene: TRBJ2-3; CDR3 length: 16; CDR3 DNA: TGTGCCAGCAGCCAAAGGAGCGGGGGGCTTCCAGATACGCAGTATTTT; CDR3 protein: CASSQRSGGLPDTQYF
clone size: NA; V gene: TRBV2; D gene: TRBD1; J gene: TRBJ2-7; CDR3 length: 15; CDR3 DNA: TGTGCCAGCAGTGAAGATCTCACAGGGGCCTACGAGCAGTACTTC; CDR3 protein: CASSEDLTGAYEQYF
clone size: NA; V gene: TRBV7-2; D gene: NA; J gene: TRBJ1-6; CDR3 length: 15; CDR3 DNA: TGTGCCAGCAGCTGGGGCAGCGATGATAATTCACCCCTCCACTTT; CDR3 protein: CASSWGSDDNSPLHF
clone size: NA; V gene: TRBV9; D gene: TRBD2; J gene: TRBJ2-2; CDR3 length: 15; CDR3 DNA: TGTGCCAGCAGCTTCAGCGGGGGGCAGGGCAGGGAGCTGTTTTTT; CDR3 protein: CASSFSGGQGRELFF
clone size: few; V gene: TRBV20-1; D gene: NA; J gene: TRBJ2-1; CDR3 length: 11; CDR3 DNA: TGCAGCGCGAACGGGATGAATGAGCAGTTCTTC; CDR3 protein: CSANGMNEQFF
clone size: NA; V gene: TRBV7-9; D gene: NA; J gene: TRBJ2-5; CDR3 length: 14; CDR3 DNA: TGTGCCAGCAGCTTAATGGCGGGCCAAGAGACCCAGTACTTC; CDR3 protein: CASSLMAGQETQYF
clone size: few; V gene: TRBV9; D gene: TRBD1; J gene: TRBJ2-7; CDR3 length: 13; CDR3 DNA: TGTGCCAGTAAGACAGGGGGGTACTACGAGCAGTACTTC; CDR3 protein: CASKTGGYYEQYF
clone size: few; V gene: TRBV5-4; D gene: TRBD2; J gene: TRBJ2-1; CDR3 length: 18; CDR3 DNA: TGTGCCAGCAGCCCCGGGGGAGCGGGGGGTTCACTCTACAATGAGCAGTTCTTC; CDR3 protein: CASSPGGAGGSLYNEQFF
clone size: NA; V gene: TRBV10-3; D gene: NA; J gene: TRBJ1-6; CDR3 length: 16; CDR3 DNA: TGTGCCATCCGGGATGGAACGAAGAACAATAATTCACCCCTCCACTTT; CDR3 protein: CAIRDGTKNNNSPLHF
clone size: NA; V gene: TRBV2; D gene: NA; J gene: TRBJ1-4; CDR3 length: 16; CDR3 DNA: TGTGCCAGCCTGGAAGACAGCAGTGCAACTAATGAAAAACTGTTTTTT; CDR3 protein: CASLEDSSATNEKLFF
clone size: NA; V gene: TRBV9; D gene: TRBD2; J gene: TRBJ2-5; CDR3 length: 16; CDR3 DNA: TGTGCCAGCAGCGTAATGGGGGGGAAAGGTAGAGAGACCCAGTACTTC; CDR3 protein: CASSVMGGKGRETQYF
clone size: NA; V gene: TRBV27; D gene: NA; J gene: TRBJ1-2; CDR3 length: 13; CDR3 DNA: TGTGCCAGCAGACTCAACAGGGCTTATGGCTACACCTTC; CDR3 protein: CASRLNRAYGYTF
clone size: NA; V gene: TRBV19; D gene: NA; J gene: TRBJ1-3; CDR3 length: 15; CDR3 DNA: TGTGCCAGTAGGTCGGGGAAGGGTTCTGGAAACACCATATATTTT; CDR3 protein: CASRSGKGSGNTIYF
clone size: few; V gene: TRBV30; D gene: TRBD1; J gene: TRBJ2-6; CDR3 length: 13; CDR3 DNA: TGTGCCGGTGACAGGGCCGGGGCCAACGTCCTGACTTTC; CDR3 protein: CAGDRAGANVLTF
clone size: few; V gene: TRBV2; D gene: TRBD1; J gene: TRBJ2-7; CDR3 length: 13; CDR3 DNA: TGTGCCAGCAGGACACAACAGGGGGACGAGCAGTACTTC; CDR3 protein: CASRTQQGDEQYF
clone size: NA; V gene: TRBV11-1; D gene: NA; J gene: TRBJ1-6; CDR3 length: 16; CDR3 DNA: TGTGCCAGCAGCGCGGACACCTTCCTCTATAATTCACCCCTCCACTTT; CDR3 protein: CASSADTFLYNSPLHF
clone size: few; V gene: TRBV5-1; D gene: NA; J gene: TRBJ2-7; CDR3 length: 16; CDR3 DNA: TGCGCCAGCAGCTTCGGTTCTGGGACACCCTCCTACGAGCAGTACTTC; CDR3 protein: CASSFGSGTPSYEQYF
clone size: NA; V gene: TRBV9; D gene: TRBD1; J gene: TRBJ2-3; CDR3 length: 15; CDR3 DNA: TGTGCCAGCAGCGTTCCGGGACAGGGAGTAGATACGCAGTATTTT; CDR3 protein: CASSVPGQGVDTQYF